This TCR beta chain was sequenced in a study of control samples from healthy donors and cancer patients. Germline V gene data show CDR1 as SGHAT and CDR2 as FQNNGV. Trimming at V came to 5 bases and at J to 8 bases, leaving 11 bases not matched to a gene. CDR3 length equals 14 residues. Profiling relied on immunoSEQ multiplex PCR, and the TCRdb table lists in-frame clones only, not all of them. Of about 86,000 clones in the sample, about 92% were seen once. This chain uses TRBV11-2 with TRBJ1-2; 7 bases align to TRBD1. The clonotype comes from a woman aged 25-40 years in good health. The source material was blood. The CDR3 here is CASSAGQAGGGYTF. Written as DNA, the CDR3 is TGTGCCAGCAGCGCAGGACAGGCTGGAGGCGGCTACACCTTC.